These 2 T cell receptor beta chains share one sample of origin, sequenced in a study of early T cells in non-severe SARS-CoV-2 infection. TCRdb re-called the 5' RACE reads through MiXCR, storing one row per CDR3 protein. The repertoire holds 55,000 to 70,000 distinct CDR3 sequences, 8% to 10% seen once, with around 8.3% in the top ten. Specimen: whole blood. The receptors shown here come from an adult who was a healthcare worker with PCR-confirmed SARS-CoV-2 infection or an uninfected control (not recorded which).

The chain uses TRBV5-1 and TRBJ1-3; D remains unclear. V lost 0 bases, J lost 1 base, and 11 bases lay in between. CDR1 and CDR2 (germline): SGHRS, YFSETQ. CDR3 length equals 16 residues. CDR3 region: CASSLALDGSGNTIYF. CDR3 nucleotide sequence: TGCGCCAGCAGCTTGGCCTTGGACGGGTCTGGAAACACCATATATTTT. The full variable domain, rest sourced from reference TRBV5-1 and TRBJ1-3, is KAGVTQTPRYLIKTRGQQVTLSCSPISGHRSVSWYQQTPGQGLQFLFEYFSETQRNKGNFPGRFSGRQFSNSRSEMNVSTLELGDSALYLCASSLALDGSGNTIYFGEGSWLTVV.

This chain joins TRBV12-5 and TRBJ1-2; D remains unclear. The germline V gene has CDR1 LGHNT and CDR2 FRNRAP. The V end lost 6 bases, the J end lost 4 bases, and 9 bases lay between the germline ends. This CDR3 spans 12 amino acids. The CDR3 DNA reads as TGTGCTAGTGGCACGTTATCCTATGGCTACACCTTC. This translates into CASGTLSYGYTF.